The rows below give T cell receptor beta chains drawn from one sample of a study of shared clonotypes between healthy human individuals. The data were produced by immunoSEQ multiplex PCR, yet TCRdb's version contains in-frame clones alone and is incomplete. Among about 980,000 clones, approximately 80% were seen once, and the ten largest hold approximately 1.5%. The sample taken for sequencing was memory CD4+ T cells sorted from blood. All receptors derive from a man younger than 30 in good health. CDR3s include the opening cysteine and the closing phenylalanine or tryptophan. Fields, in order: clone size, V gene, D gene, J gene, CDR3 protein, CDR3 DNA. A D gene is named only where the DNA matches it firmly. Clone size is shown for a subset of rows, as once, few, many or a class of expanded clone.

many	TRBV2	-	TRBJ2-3	CASRSEAKGTDTQYF	TGTGCCAGCAGGTCTGAAGCGAAGGGCACAGATACGCAGTATTTT
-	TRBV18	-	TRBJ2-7	CASSPTIGSSYEQYF	TGTGCCAGCTCCCCTACTATCGGCAGCTCCTACGAGCAGTACTTC
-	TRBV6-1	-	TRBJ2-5	CASSEALKGTQYF	TGTGCCAGCAGTGAAGCGCTTAAAGGGACCCAGTACTTC
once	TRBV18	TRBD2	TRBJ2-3	CASSPWTSGGTDTQYF	TGTGCCAGCTCACCCTGGACTAGCGGGGGGACAGATACGCAGTATTTT
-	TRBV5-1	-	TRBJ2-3	CASRSNSGNTDTQYF	TGCGCCAGCAGGTCAAATAGCGGAAATACAGATACGCAGTATTTT
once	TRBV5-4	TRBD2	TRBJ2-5	CASSLSTSGGDGETQYF	TGTGCCAGCAGCTTGTCCACTAGCGGGGGCGACGGGGAGACCCAGTACTTC
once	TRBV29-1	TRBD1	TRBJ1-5	CSVAQGATNQPQHF	TGCAGCGTCGCACAGGGGGCCACAAATCAGCCCCAGCATTTT
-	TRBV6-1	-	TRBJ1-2	CASNLQGLGGYTF	TGTGCCAGCAATCTACAGGGATTAGGCGGCTACACCTTC
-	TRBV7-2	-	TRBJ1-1	CASSLVTATEAFF	TGTGCCAGCAGCTTAGTAACGGCGACTGAAGCTTTCTTT
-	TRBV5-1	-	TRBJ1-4	CASSLAPQVHDEKLFF	TGCGCCAGCAGCTTGGCCCCACAGGTACACGACGAAAAACTGTTTTTT
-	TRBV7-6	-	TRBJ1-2	CASSLGGQNYGYTF	TGTGCCAGCAGCTTAGGTGGGCAGAACTATGGCTACACCTTC
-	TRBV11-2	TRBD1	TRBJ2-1	CASSRTDREAHNEQFF	TGTGCCAGCAGCCGTACCGACAGGGAAGCCCACAATGAGCAGTTCTTC
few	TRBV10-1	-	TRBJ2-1	CASSESRGKNEQFF	TGCGCCAGCAGTGAGTCGAGAGGGAAAAATGAGCAGTTCTTC
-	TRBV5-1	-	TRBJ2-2	CASSLDVYTGELFF	TGCGCCAGCAGCTTGGACGTTTACACCGGGGAGCTGTTTTTT
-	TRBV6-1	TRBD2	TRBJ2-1	CAIRRSGGSYNEQFF	TGTGCCATAAGGAGAAGCGGGGGATCCTACAATGAGCAGTTCTTC
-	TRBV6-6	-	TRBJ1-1	CASDRPSLNTEAFF	TGTGCCAGCGACAGGCCTAGTTTGAACACTGAAGCTTTCTTT
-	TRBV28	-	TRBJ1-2	CASSLGVTYGYTF	TGTGCCAGCAGTTTAGGAGTGACCTATGGCTACACCTTC
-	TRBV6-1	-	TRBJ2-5	CASTSRQETQYF	TGTGCCAGCACAAGCCGCCAAGAGACCCAGTACTTC
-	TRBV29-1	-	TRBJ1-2	CSVEELEGTGYTF	TGCAGCGTTGAAGAATTAGAAGGGACAGGCTACACCTTC
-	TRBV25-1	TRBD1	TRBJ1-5	CASSETGINQPQHF	TGTGCCAGCAGTGAGACAGGGATCAATCAGCCCCAGCATTTT
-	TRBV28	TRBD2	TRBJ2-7	CASSWTSWDEQYF	TGTGCCAGCAGTTGGACTAGCTGGGACGAGCAGTACTTC
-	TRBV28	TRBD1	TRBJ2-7	CASSTTTGERYEQYF	TGTGCCAGCAGTACCACGACAGGGGAGAGGTACGAGCAGTACTTC
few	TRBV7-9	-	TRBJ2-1	CASSFQANEQFF	TGTGCCAGCAGCTTTCAGGCCAATGAGCAGTTCTTC
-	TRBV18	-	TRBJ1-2	CASSPETGHTNGYTF	TGTGCCAGCTCACCTGAGACGGGGCATACGAATGGCTACACCTTC
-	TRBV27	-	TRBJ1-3	CASSQRGNSGNTIYF	TGTGCCAGCAGTCAGAGGGGTAACTCTGGAAACACCATATATTTT
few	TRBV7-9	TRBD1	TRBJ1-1	CASSSTGTALNTEAFF	TGTGCCAGCAGCTCCACCGGGACAGCGTTGAACACTGAAGCTTTCTTT
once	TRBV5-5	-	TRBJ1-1	CASSKIPGVRNTEAFF	TGTGCCAGCAGCAAGATCCCAGGGGTACGGAACACTGAAGCTTTCTTT
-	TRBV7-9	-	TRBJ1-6	CASSPQFGGSPLHF	TGTGCCAGCAGCCCTCAGTTCGGGGGTTCACCCCTCCACTTT
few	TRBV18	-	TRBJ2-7	CASSPDRNEQYF	TGTGCCAGCTCACCCGACAGGAACGAGCAGTACTTC
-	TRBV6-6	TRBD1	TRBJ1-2	CASSSEQGRGYTF	TGTGCCAGCAGTTCCGAACAGGGGCGCGGCTACACCTTC
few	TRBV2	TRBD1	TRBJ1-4	CASETGGAGKLFF	TGTGCCAGCGAGACAGGGGGAGCAGGAAAACTGTTTTTT
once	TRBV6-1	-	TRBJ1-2	CASSEVAQAGYTF	TGTGCCAGCAGTGAAGTGGCCCAGGCAGGCTACACCTTC
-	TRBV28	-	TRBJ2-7	CASLGGQANSYEQYF	TGTGCCAGCCTAGGGGGGCAGGCAAACTCCTACGAGCAGTACTTC
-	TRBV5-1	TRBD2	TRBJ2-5	CASSLGLALQETQYF	TGCGCCAGCAGCTTGGGACTAGCGTTGCAAGAGACCCAGTACTTC
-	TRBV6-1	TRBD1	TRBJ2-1	CASSDGTGRSNEQFF	TGTGCCAGCAGTGACGGGACAGGGAGAAGCAATGAGCAGTTCTTC
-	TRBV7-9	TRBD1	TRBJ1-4	CASSLAGGKNEKLFF	TGTGCCAGCAGCTTAGCAGGGGGCAAGAATGAAAAACTGTTTTTT
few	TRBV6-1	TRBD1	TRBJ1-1	CASSAQQGAGTEAFF	TGTGCCAGCAGTGCACAACAGGGGGCTGGCACTGAAGCTTTCTTT
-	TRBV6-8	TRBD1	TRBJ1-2	CASSDRVSTLDYGYTF	TGTGCCAGCAGTGACAGGGTTTCGACCCTAGACTATGGCTACACCTTC
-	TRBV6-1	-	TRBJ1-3	CASRDGNSGNTIYF	TGTGCCAGCAGGGACGGCAACTCTGGAAACACCATATATTTT
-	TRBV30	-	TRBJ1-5	CAWSGQATQPQHF	TGTGCCTGGAGTGGACAGGCTACTCAGCCCCAGCATTTT
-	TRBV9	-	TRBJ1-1	CASSAETGRPTEAFF	TGTGCCAGCAGCGCCGAAACGGGACGGCCAACCGAAGCTTTCTTT
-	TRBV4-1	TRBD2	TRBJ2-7	CASSRGLAGAYEQYF	TGCGCCAGCAGCCGGGGACTAGCGGGAGCCTACGAGCAGTACTTC
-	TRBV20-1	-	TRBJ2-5	CSARWEQTQYF	TGCAGTGCTAGGTGGGAGCAGACCCAGTACTTC
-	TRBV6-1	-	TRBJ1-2	CASGPRAGDGYTF	TGTGCCAGCGGTCCACGGGCGGGTGATGGCTACACCTTC
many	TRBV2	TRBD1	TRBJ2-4	CASSDSGQKNIQYF	TGTGCCAGCAGCGATTCGGGACAGAAAAACATTCAGTACTTC
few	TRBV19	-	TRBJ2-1	CASSVSGTLVGHNEQFF	TGTGCCAGTAGTGTCTCCGGGACCCTTGTCGGACACAATGAGCAGTTCTTC